The next 15 T cell receptor beta chains were all read from a single sample in a study of cytomegalovirus exposure and HLA in healthy donors. Amplification used 60 Vbeta primers and 13 Jbeta primers. The assay was immunoSEQ multiplex PCR, and TCRdb's table has in-frame clones only and misses some. The sample has 130,000 to 150,000 clones; 74% are singletons. The sequencing sample was made of PBMCs. The receptors originated from a man younger than 30 in good health and CMV-seropositive.

This clone is a singleton in its sample. V usage is TRBV12-5 and J usage is TRBJ2-5, with 8 bases that match TRBD1. The germline V gene encodes CDR1 LGHNT and CDR2 FRNRAP. The CDR3 is made up of 18 amino acids. V was pared by 1 base and J by 3 bases, with 13 bases of the junction left unmatched. The chain's CDR3 is CASGLAPKDRALKETQYF. The DNA of the CDR3 is TGTGCTAGTGGTTTGGCTCCCAAGGACAGGGCACTAAAAGAGACCCAGTACTTC.

This clone was recorded a few times. The chain uses TRBV9 and TRBJ2-5; tentatively, D is TRBD1 (6 bases). V dropped 0 bases and J dropped 3 bases, with 9 bases sitting between them. There are 14 residues in the CDR3. Per the germline V gene, CDR1 is SGDLS and CDR2 is YYNGEE. For the CDR3, the DNA is TGTGCCAGCAGCGTAGGGACAGTTAAAGAGACCCAGTACTTC. Its translation is CASSVGTVKETQYF.

The rearrangement uses TRBV7-2 and TRBJ1-3; 9 bases agree with TRBD1. This CDR3 comprises 16 residues. Germline CDR1 is SGHTA and CDR2 is FQGNSA. J lost 4 bases, V lost 1 base, and 5 bases had no gene match. The CDR3 here is CASSLGDRASGNTIYF. In DNA, the CDR3 is TGTGCCAGCAGCTTAGGGGACAGGGCTTCAGGAAACACCATATATTTT.

This CDR3 is CASSIRGQTARGYTF. CDR3 sequence (DNA): TGTGCCAGTAGTATAAGGGGGCAAACCGCTCGTGGCTACACCTTC. The chain combines TRBV19 with TRBJ1-2; TRBD1 agrees at 7 bases. This CDR3 spans 15 amino acids. The J segment lost 7 bases and the V segment lost 2 bases, leaving 10 bases of the junction unmatched. The germline V gene encodes CDR1 LNHDA and CDR2 SQIVND (reference sequence).

The V call is TRBV27, the J call TRBJ2-4; maybe TRBD2 (5 bases). Germline CDR1 reads MNHEY; CDR2 reads SMNVEV (reference sequence). This CDR3 is 16 amino acids long. V gave up 10 bases and J gave up 2 bases, with 21 bases separating them. CDR3 bases: TGTGCCACATCGCTGGACTGGGCAGCGTCCAAAAACATTCAGTACTTC. Protein: CATSLDWAASKNIQYF.

This clone has just one count. V gene TRBV30 combines with J gene TRBJ2-7; 9 bases match TRBD2. The germline gives CDR1 GTSNPN, CDR2 SVGIG (reference sequence). The V and J ends lost 7 bases and 7 bases, in that order; junction bases with no gene match: 14. The CDR3 length is 14 residues. CDR3 protein: CASIQREDLGEQYF. CDR3 DNA: TGTGCCTCCATCCAGCGGGAGGACCTGGGGGAGCAGTACTTC.

This clone has only one observation. V usage is TRBV5-6 and J usage is TRBJ2-7; D remains ambiguous. In germline, CDR1 is SGHDT, CDR2 YYEEEE. The CDR3 consists of 13 residues. The germline V and J ends were trimmed by 4 bases and 2 bases, with 10 bases remaining between them. The DNA for the CDR3 is TGTGCCAGCAGCCCAAGCCCTCCCTACGAGCAGTACTTC. Residues: CASSPSPPYEQYF.

The V and J genes are TRBV18 and TRBJ1-1, with 8 bases that match TRBD1. CDR3 length: 16 residues. V shed 3 bases, J shed 7 bases, and the junction held 13 bases outside the gene matches. Germline lookup yields CDR1 KGHSH and CDR2 LQKENI. The CDR3 sequence is CASSPLIISGGGEAFF. In nucleotides, the CDR3 is TGTGCCAGCTCACCCTTAATAATTTCAGGGGGCGGTGAAGCTTTCTTT.

This clone was counted only a few times. J is TRBJ2-7 and V is TRBV28; the match to TRBD2 covers 8 bases. CDR3 size: 14 residues. Germline CDR1 and CDR2: MDHEN and SYDVKM. The V segment lost 3 bases and the J segment 6 bases; nucleotides outside the gene matches: 7. As DNA, the CDR3 is TGTGCCAGCAGTTTGTTGCGGGGGGCGGGCGAGCAGTACTTC. It codes for CASSLLRGAGEQYF.

The sample holds one count of this clone. Here the CDR3 DNA reads TGCAGCGTCCTTCCCTCGACAGGCAACTCCTATGGCTACACCTTC. As protein: CSVLPSTGNSYGYTF. The rearrangement uses TRBV29-1 and TRBJ1-2; D is perhaps TRBD1 (6 bases). CDR3 size: 15 residues. Germline V gives CDR1 SQVTM, CDR2 ANQGSEA. The germline V and J ends were trimmed by 6 bases and 4 bases, with 21 bases remaining between them. Supplemented by reference TRBV29-1 and TRBJ1-2, the full variable domain reads SAVISQKPSRDICQRGTSLTIQCQVDSQVTMMFWYRQQPGQSLTLIATANQGSEATYESGFVIDKFPISRPNLTFSTLTVSNMSPEDSSIYLCSVLPSTGNSYGYTFGSGTRLTVV.

The chain is built from TRBV10-3 and TRBJ2-7; tentative D call: TRBD2 (5 bases). The germline V gene encodes CDR1 ENHRY and CDR2 SYGVKD. The CDR3 totals 14 residues. Trimming left V 0 bases short and J 5 bases short, with 11 bases between. The CDR3 sequence is CAISESTPRDEQYF. CDR3 bases: TGTGCCATCAGTGAGTCCACACCGAGGGACGAGCAGTACTTC.

The chain combines TRBV4-2 with TRBJ2-1; D uncertain. Trimming left V 4 bases short and J 7 bases short, with 8 bases between. CDR1 is LGHNA and CDR2 is YNFKEQ in the germline V gene. This CDR3 is built from 12 residues. CDR3 region: CASSRTRNEQFF. CDR3 sequence (DNA): TGTGCCAGCAGCCGCACCAGGAATGAGCAGTTCTTC.

V usage is TRBV5-1 and J usage is TRBJ2-1, with 8 bases matching TRBD2. This CDR3 region has 18 residues. V lost 6 bases and J lost 4; bases outside the gene matches: 18. Germline V gene data show CDR1 as SGHRS and CDR2 as YFSETQ. CDR3 DNA: TGCGCCAGCAACTCGATGGGCGGAGCGGGGGATGCATACAATGAGCAGTTCTTC. This codes for CASNSMGGAGDAYNEQFF.

This clone was found once. The chain is built from TRBV19 and TRBJ1-1, with 10 bases lining up with TRBD1. The ends lost 1 base at V and 4 bases at J; junction bases unmatched: 9. Germline V gene lookup returns CDR1 LNHDA and CDR2 SQIVND (reference sequence). The CDR3 runs 17 residues. CDR3 amino acids: CASSIAGGGTGATEAFF. DNA of the CDR3: TGTGCCAGTAGTATAGCTGGGGGGGGGACAGGGGCCACTGAAGCTTTCTTT.

The rearrangement links TRBV4-2 to TRBJ2-2, with 7 positions matching TRBD1. Germline trimming cut 4 bases from V and 7 bases from J; bases unmatched to any gene: 9. The CDR3 totals 15 residues. Germline values: CDR1 LGHNA, CDR2 YNFKEQ. The CDR3 region is CASSRVQGEGGELFF. For the CDR3, the DNA is TGTGCCAGCAGCCGGGTCCAGGGGGAAGGCGGGGAGCTGTTTTTT.